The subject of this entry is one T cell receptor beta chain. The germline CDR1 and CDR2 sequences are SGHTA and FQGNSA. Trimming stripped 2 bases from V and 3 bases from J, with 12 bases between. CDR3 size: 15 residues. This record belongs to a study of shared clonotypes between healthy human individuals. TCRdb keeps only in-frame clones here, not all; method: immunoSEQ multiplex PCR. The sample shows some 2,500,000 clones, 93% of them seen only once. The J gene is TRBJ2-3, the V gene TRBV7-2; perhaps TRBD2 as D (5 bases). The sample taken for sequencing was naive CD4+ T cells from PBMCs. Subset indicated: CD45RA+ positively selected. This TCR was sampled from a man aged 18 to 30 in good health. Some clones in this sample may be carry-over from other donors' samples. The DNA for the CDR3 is TGTGCCAGCAGCTTATTGGGAGTAGCGACAGATACGCAGTATTTT. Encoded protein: CASSLLGVATDTQYF.